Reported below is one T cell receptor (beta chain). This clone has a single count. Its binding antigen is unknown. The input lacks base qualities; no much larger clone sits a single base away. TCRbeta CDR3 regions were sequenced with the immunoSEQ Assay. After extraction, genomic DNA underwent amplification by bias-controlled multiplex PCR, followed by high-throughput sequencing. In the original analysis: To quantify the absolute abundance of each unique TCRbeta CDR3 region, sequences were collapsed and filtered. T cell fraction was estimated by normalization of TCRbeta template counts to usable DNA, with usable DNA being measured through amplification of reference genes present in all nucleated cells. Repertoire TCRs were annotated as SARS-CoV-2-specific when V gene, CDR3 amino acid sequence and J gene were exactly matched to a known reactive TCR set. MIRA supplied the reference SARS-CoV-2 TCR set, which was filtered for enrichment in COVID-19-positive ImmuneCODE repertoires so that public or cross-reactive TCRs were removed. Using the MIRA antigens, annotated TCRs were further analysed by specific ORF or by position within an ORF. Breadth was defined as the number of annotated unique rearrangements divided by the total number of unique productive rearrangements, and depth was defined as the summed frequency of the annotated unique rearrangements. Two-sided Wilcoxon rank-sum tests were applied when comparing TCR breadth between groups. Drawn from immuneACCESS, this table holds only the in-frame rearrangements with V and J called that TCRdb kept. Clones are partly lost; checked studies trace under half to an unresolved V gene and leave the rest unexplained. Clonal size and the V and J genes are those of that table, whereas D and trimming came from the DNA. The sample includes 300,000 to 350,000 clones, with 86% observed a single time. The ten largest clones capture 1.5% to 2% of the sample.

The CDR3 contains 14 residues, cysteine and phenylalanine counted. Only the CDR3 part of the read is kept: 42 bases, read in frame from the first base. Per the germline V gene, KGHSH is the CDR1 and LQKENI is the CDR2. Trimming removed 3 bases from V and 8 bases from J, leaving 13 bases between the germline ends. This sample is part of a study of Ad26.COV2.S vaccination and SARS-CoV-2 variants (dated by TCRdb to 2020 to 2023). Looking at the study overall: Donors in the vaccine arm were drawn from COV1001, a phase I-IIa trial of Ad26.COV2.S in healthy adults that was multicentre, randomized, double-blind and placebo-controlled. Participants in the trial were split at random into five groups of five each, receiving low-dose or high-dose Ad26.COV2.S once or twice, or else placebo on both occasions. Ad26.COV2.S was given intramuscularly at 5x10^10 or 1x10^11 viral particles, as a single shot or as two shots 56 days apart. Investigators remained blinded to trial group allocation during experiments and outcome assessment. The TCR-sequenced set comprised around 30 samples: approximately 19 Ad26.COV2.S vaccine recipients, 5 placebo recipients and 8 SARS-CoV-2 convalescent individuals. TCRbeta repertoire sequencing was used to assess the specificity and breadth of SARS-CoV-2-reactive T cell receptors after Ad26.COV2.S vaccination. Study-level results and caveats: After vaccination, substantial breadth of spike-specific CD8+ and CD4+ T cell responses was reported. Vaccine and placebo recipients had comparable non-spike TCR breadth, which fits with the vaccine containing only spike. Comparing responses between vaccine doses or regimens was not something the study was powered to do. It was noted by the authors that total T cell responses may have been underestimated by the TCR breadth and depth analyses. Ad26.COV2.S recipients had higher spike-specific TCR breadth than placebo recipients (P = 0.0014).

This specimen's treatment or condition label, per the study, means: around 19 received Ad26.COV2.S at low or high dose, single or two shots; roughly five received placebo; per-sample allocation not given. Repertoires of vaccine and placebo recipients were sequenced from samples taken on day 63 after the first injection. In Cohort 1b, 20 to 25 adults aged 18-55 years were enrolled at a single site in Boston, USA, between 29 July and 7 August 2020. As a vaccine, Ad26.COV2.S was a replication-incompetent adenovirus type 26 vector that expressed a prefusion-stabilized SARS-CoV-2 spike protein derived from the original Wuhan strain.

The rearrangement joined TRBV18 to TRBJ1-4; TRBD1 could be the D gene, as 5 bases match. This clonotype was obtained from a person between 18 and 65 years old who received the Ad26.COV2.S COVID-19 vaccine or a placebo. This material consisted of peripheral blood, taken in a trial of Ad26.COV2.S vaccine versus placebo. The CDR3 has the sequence CASSPVSRGEKLFF. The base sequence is TGTGCCAGCTCACCCGTAAGCCGGGGGGAAAAACTGTTTTTT.